This TCR beta chain was recorded in a study of T cell clonality in common variable immunodeficiency. There are a few counts of this clone. Its antigen is not known. The DNA ends 3 residues before the CDR3 does, and the rest of the CDR3 is filled in from the germline J gene. Equal genomic DNA amounts from CVID and control samples were sequenced. TCRdb's table, derived via immunoSEQ multiplex PCR, lists solely in-frame clones and lacks some. Listed for the sample are tens of thousands of clones, none seen a single time. CDR1 GTSNPN and CDR2 SVGIG come from the germline V gene (reference sequence). This CDR3 is 14 amino acids long. General study findings and limits: Fewer deletions and N-nucleotide insertions were reportedly seen in common variable immunodeficiency TCR beta sequences.

The sequence was obtained from a person between 18 and 70 years old in good health. Sequenced input: peripheral blood mononuclear cells. This rearrangement joins TRBV30 to TRBJ2-2, with TRBD1 matching 10 bases. CDR3 protein: CAWRGDRGNSPLFF. The covered CDR3 bases are TGTGCCTGGAGAGGGGACAGGGGAAATTCACCG. Variable domain in full (rest from reference TRBV30 and TRBJ2-2): SQTIHQWPATLVQPVGSPLSLECTVEGTSNPNLYWYRQAAGRGLQLLFYSVGIGQISSEVPQNLSASRPQDRQFILSSKKLLLSDSGFYLCAWRGDRGNSPLFFGEGSRLTVL.